The rows below give T cell receptor beta chains drawn from one sample of a study of blood T cell repertoires in COVID-19. Only in-frame clones appear in the TCRdb table, and some are missing; sequencing was by immunoSEQ multiplex PCR. The sample shows 150,000 to 200,000 clones, 82% of them seen only once. The sample taken for sequencing was PBMCs or T cells enriched from blood (not recorded which). These receptors were collected from a man between 40 and 49 years old who had recovered from COVID-19. Each CDR3 is given with its conserved first and last residue. D genes are given only for firm matches. Clone size is stated in some rows and not others, as once, few, many or a class when expanded.

CDR3 DNA | CDR3 protein | J gene | D gene | V gene | clone size
TGTGCCTGGAGGGGGTTAGCGACAAAGCCCCACGAGCAGTACTTC | CAWRGLATKPHEQYF | TRBJ2-7 | . | TRBV30 | .
TGTGCCAGCAGTGAAGTAGCCAATCAGCCCCAGCATTTT | CASSEVANQPQHF | TRBJ1-5 | . | TRBV25-1 | .
TGTGCCAGTAGTACTCAACCGGGACATCTCTATAATTCACCCCTCCACTTT | CASSTQPGHLYNSPLHF | TRBJ1-6 | . | TRBV19 | .
TGTGCCAGCAGCTTAGACCGAGGGGGTAACACTGAAGCTTTCTTT | CASSLDRGGNTEAFF | TRBJ1-1 | . | TRBV7-3 | few
TGCGCCAGCAGAGGACTAGGGAGAATGAACACTGAAGCTTTCTTT | CASRGLGRMNTEAFF | TRBJ1-1 | . | TRBV10-2 | .
TGTGCCAGCAGTGAAGCGGGCGGGGCACGCTCCTACAATGAGCAGTTCTTC | CASSEAGGARSYNEQFF | TRBJ2-1 | . | TRBV6-1 | .
TGCGCCAGCAGCGGCAGCGGGTTTGAGGATACGCAGTATTTT | CASSGSGFEDTQYF | TRBJ2-3 | . | TRBV5-1 | .
TGTGCCAGCAGCCTTCCAGGGCTGGGCGCTTTCTTT | CASSLPGLGAFF | TRBJ1-1 | . | TRBV6-5 | .
TGTGCCAGCAGCCAGTTGGAGGGCCCCAATGAGCAGTTCTTC | CASSQLEGPNEQFF | TRBJ2-1 | . | TRBV6-2/TRBV6-3 | .
TGTGCCAGTACTCATCAGGGACAGGGATGGAATGAGCAGTTCTTC | CASTHQGQGWNEQFF | TRBJ2-1 | TRBD1 | TRBV19 | .
TGTGCCAGCAGCTCAGGGGGGTTTAAGCAGTACTTC | CASSSGGFKQYF | TRBJ2-7 | . | TRBV7-2 | .
TGTGCCAGCAGTACCGGGACAGGGTCCGGGGAGCTGTTTTTT | CASSTGTGSGELFF | TRBJ2-2 | TRBD1 | TRBV7-3 | .
TGTGCCAGCAGCCAAGTGGGACAGCTTTATTTAGGCTACACCTTC | CASSQVGQLYLGYTF | TRBJ1-2 | TRBD1 | TRBV4-2 | .
TGCGCCAGCAGCCTTGGACAGGGGGATAATTCACCCCTCCACTTT | CASSLGQGDNSPLHF | TRBJ1-6 | TRBD1 | TRBV4-1 | few